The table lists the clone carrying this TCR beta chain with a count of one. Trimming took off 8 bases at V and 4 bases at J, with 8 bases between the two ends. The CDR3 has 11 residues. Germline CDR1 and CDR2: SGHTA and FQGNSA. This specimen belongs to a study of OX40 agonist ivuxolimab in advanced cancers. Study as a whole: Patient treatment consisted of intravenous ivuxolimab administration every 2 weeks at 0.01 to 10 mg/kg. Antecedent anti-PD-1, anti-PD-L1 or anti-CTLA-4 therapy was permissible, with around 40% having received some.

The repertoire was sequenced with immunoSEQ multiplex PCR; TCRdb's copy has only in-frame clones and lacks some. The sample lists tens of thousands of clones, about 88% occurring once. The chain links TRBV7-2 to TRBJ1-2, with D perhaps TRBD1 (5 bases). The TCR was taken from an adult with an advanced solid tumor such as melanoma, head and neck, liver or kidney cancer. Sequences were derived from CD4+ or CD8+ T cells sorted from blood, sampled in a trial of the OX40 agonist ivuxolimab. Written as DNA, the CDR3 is TGTGCCAGCTTCGACAGCTATGGCTACACCTTC. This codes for CASFDSYGYTF.